The sequence of this T cell receptor beta chain was determined in a study of cytomegalovirus exposure and HLA in healthy donors. Germline-derived CDR1 and CDR2 are WNHNN and SYGVQD (reference sequence). The CDR3 loop spans 15 amino acids. Trimming took off 5 bases at V and 7 bases at J, with 18 bases between the two ends. With regard to this clone: Its specificity is unknown.

In the PCR, 60 Vbeta and 13 Jbeta primers were used. Sequenced by immunoSEQ multiplex PCR; TCRdb stores in-frame clones only, minus some. This sample has hundreds of thousands of clones, with more than 55% found just once. Overall study findings and caveats: Later on, an analysis found that several of the most significant clusters appeared to be linked to common viral pathogens, which included parvovirus B19.

The chain combines TRBV10-1 with TRBJ2-1; TRBD2 might be the D (5 bases). The sequence came from a female donor in good health and CMV-seronegative. Sequencing input: PBMCs. CDR3 DNA: TGCGCCAGCAGTTCCTCGCGGGCCGAGAGGAATGAGCAGTTCTTC. The encoded protein is CASSSSRAERNEQFF.